This is a list of T cell receptor beta chains from one sample in a study of control samples from healthy donors and cancer patients. Clones were read by immunoSEQ multiplex PCR, and TCRdb kept only the in-frame ones, dropping some. This sample has 25,000 to 35,000 clones, with roughly 91% found just once. Source material: PBMCs. These receptors all come from a man aged 45-65 years with lung cancer. Both conserved end residues are part of each CDR3. A D gene is named only where the DNA matches it firmly. Clone size appears in some rows only: once, few, many, or a class for an expanded clone.

- | - | TRBJ2-3 | TRBV4-1 | TGCGCCAGCAGCCAAATCGACGCAACAGATACGCAGTATTTT | CASSQIDATDTQYF
- | - | TRBJ1-5 | TRBV29-1 | TGCAGCGTTGGCGATAACAGGGACCGTAATCAGCCCCAGCATTTT | CSVGDNRDRNQPQHF
- | - | TRBJ2-5 | TRBV9 | TGTGCCAGCAGCCCCGGGAGAGGGGCAGGGGAGACCCAGTACTTC | CASSPGRGAGETQYF
TRBD1 | - | TRBJ2-7 | TRBV19 | TGTGCCAGTAGCTCCGGACAGGGTGACAGCACCTACGAGCAGTACTTC | CASSSGQGDSTYEQYF
- | - | TRBJ2-4 | TRBV6-5 | TGTGCCAGCAGAGGGACGGTAGCCAAAAACATTCAGTACTTC | CASRGTVAKNIQYF
- | few | TRBJ1-2 | TRBV18 | TGTGCCAGCTCACCCACCAAGCTAGATCATGGCTACACCTTC | CASSPTKLDHGYTF
- | - | TRBJ2-7 | TRBV18 | TGTGCCAGCTCACCACTTCGGACGGGGAGCTCCTACGAGCAGTACTTC | CASSPLRTGSSYEQYF
- | - | TRBJ1-1 | TRBV4-3 | TGCGCCAGCAGCCAAGAGGACAGAAACACTGAAGCTTTCTTT | CASSQEDRNTEAFF
TRBD2 | - | TRBJ2-2 | TRBV7-9 | TGTGCCAGCAGTTCTACTAGCGGGGCAATATTCGGGAACACCGGGGAGCTGTTTTTT | CASSSTSGAIFGNTGELFF
- | - | TRBJ2-2 | TRBV2 | TGTGCCAGCAGTGTGGATACAATGGGGGAGCTGTTTTTT | CASSVDTMGELFF
- | - | TRBJ1-2 | TRBV7-9 | TGTGCCAGCAGCGCCCAGGGTGTAGACTATGGCTACACCTTC | CASSAQGVDYGYTF
TRBD1 | - | TRBJ1-1 | TRBV19 | TGTGCCAGTAGTTGGCAGGGGGCGACTGAAGCTTTCTTT | CASSWQGATEAFF
- | - | TRBJ2-7 | TRBV18 | TGTGCCAGCTCACCTTCTGATGGGTACGAGCAGTACTTC | CASSPSDGYEQYF
- | - | TRBJ1-1 | TRBV15 | TGTGCCACCAGCAGAGATATCGCCTCCCAACCGGGGAACACTGAAGCTTTCTTT | CATSRDIASQPGNTEAFF
TRBD1 | - | TRBJ2-3 | TRBV5-1 | TGCGCCAGCAGACTTACAGGGGGATACCAAACAGATACGCAGTATTTT | CASRLTGGYQTDTQYF
- | - | TRBJ1-1 | TRBV19 | TGTGCCAGTACCTGGCTGGGGATGAACACTGAAGCTTTCTTT | CASTWLGMNTEAFF
- | - | TRBJ2-7 | TRBV27 | TGTGCCAGCAGTTTATTGGCGGCCTCCTACGAGCAGTACTTC | CASSLLAASYEQYF
- | - | TRBJ1-2 | TRBV4-1 | TGCGCCAGCAGCCACCAAGTGGACAGAGTAGCTAACTATGGCTACACCTTC | CASSHQVDRVANYGYTF
TRBD1 | - | TRBJ2-5 | TRBV18 | TGTGCCAGCTCACCAACGACAGGGGCCCAGTACTTC | CASSPTTGAQYF
TRBD1 | - | TRBJ2-7 | TRBV19 | TGTGCCAGTAGCGGGACAGCCTTTAGCGAGCAGTACTTC | CASSGTAFSEQYF
- | - | TRBJ2-3 | TRBV10-2 | TGCGCCAGCAGTGAGGGTTTGCGACCCACAGATACGCAGTATTTT | CASSEGLRPTDTQYF
- | once | TRBJ1-1 | TRBV28 | TGTGCCAGCACCTTCCCACAGAACACTGAAGCTTTCTTT | CASTFPQNTEAFF
- | once | TRBJ1-5 | TRBV7-2 | TGTGCCAGCAGCTCGGGCCAGGGGCAGCCCCAGCATTTT | CASSSGQGQPQHF
TRBD2 | - | TRBJ2-5 | TRBV9 | TGTGCCAGCAGCGCCCGGGGGGAGGACCAAGAGACCCAGTACTTC | CASSARGEDQETQYF
- | once | TRBJ1-6 | TRBV28 | TGTGCCAGCAGTGGGCAGGGGACCTCACCCCTCCACTTT | CASSGQGTSPLHF
- | - | TRBJ1-4 | TRBV3-1/TRBV3-2 | TGTGCCAGCAGCCGTTCAGGCGGGGGTGAAAAACTGTTTTTT | CASSRSGGGEKLFF
TRBD1 | once | TRBJ2-2 | TRBV11-1 | TGTGCCAGCAGCTTACCGGGACAGGGGATTACCGGGGAGCTGTTTTTT | CASSLPGQGITGELFF
TRBD1 | - | TRBJ2-2 | TRBV12-5 | TGTGCTAGTGGCTTACCGGGACAGGGGGCCTCCGGGGAGCTGTTTTTT | CASGLPGQGASGELFF
- | - | TRBJ2-5 | TRBV3-1/TRBV3-2 | TGTGCCAGCAGCCTCGGAGGGGGAACTTGGGGAGAGACCCAGTACTTC | CASSLGGGTWGETQYF
TRBD1 | - | TRBJ2-7 | TRBV6-6 | TGTGCCAGCAGTTACTCGGGCCCAGGGGGCGAGCAGTACTTC | CASSYSGPGGEQYF
TRBD1 | - | TRBJ2-5 | TRBV9 | TGTGCCAGCAGCGTAGGACAGGGGGCAGGTGAGACCCAGTACTTC | CASSVGQGAGETQYF
- | - | TRBJ2-1 | TRBV9 | TGTGCCAGCAGCCCCATCTCAAGGGGCAGTGAGCAGTTCTTC | CASSPISRGSEQFF
TRBD1 | - | TRBJ2-1 | TRBV30 | TGTGCCTCGGGACAGGGATTTGGCAATGAGCAGTTCTTC | CASGQGFGNEQFF
- | - | TRBJ1-1 | TRBV6-5 | TGTGCCAGCAGTTACTCTGGGGGGAACACTGAAGCTTTCTTT | CASSYSGGNTEAFF
- | - | TRBJ1-3 | TRBV7-2 | TGTGCCAGCAGCTCAGACCAAGGAAACACCATATATTTT | CASSSDQGNTIYF
- | - | TRBJ2-2 | TRBV27 | TGTGCCAGCAGTTTCCAGGTGATCGCCGGGGAGCTGTTTTTT | CASSFQVIAGELFF
- | - | TRBJ2-3 | TRBV20-1 | TGCAGTGCTAGTTTTCCCTCAGCTAGCACAGATACGCAGTATTTT | CSASFPSASTDTQYF
TRBD1 | - | TRBJ1-1 | TRBV14 | TGTGCCAGCAGCCAAAGGACAGGGTGGGACACTGAAGCTTTCTTT | CASSQRTGWDTEAFF
- | - | TRBJ2-7 | TRBV7-2 | TGTGCCAGCAGCTTAGGACAGGGAGGGTCCTACGAGCAGTACTTC | CASSLGQGGSYEQYF
- | once | TRBJ1-1 | TRBV5-4 | TGTGCCAGCAGCTTGGAACAGAGCACTGAAGCTTTCTTT | CASSLEQSTEAFF
- | - | TRBJ2-5 | TRBV10-1 | TGCGCCAGCAGCGACAGGTTGGGGGAGACCCAGTACTTC | CASSDRLGETQYF
- | - | TRBJ1-2 | TRBV7-2 | TGTGCCAGCAGCTTAGGGGGCTATGGCTACACCTTC | CASSLGGYGYTF
TRBD1 | - | TRBJ1-2 | TRBV29-1 | TGCAGCGTTGTAGGGACAGGGAGCGGCTATGGCTACACCTTC | CSVVGTGSGYGYTF
- | - | TRBJ2-2 | TRBV21-1 | TGTGCCAGCAGCGCTTACGGCGGGGAGCTGTTTTTT | CASSAYGGELFF
- | - | TRBJ1-1 | TRBV6-5 | TGTGCCAGCAGTTATAGCCAGGAACACACTGAAGCTTTCTTT | CASSYSQEHTEAFF
- | - | TRBJ1-3 | TRBV19 | TGTGCCAGCAGGAGGGATGCTGGAAACACCATATATTTT | CASRRDAGNTIYF
- | once | TRBJ2-7 | TRBV24-1 | TGTGCCACCAGTGAATCTGGGCGGGAGCAGTACTTC | CATSESGREQYF
- | - | TRBJ2-7 | TRBV29-1 | TGCAGCGTTGCCCCTGGGTCCTCCTACGAGCAGTACTTC | CSVAPGSSYEQYF
- | - | TRBJ2-5 | TRBV5-6 | TGTGCCAGCAGCGCTCCGGGACTCTTCGGAGAGACCCAGTACTTC | CASSAPGLFGETQYF
TRBD1 | - | TRBJ1-2 | TRBV4-3 | TGCGCCAGCAGCCAGGGGGGGACAGGCGGCTACACCTTC | CASSQGGTGGYTF
- | once | TRBJ2-7 | TRBV11-3 | TGTGCCAGCAGCTCTCGGAACGGCGAGCAGTACTTC | CASSSRNGEQYF
- | - | TRBJ1-5 | TRBV5-1 | TGCGCCAGCAGCTTGGGGACGGATCAGCCCCAGCATTTT | CASSLGTDQPQHF
- | - | TRBJ2-1 | TRBV4-1 | TGCGCCAGCAGCCAAGATTGGAGGGCGGGCGCATCGGGCAATGAGCAGTTCTTC | CASSQDWRAGASGNEQFF
- | - | TRBJ1-1 | TRBV4-3 | TGCGCCAGCAGCCAAGACAGCTTTAAGAACACTGAAGCTTTCTTT | CASSQDSFKNTEAFF
TRBD1 | once | TRBJ2-1 | TRBV25-1 | TGTGCCAGCAGTCTGACGGGGGACAGGGGGTTCAATGAGCAGTTCTTC | CASSLTGDRGFNEQFF
- | few | TRBJ1-2 | TRBV4-3 | TGCGCCAGCAGCCAAGCACTGAGCTATGGCTACACCTTC | CASSQALSYGYTF
- | - | TRBJ1-1 | TRBV19 | TGTGCCAGTAGTAACCGGGTTACGAACACTGAAGCTTTCTTT | CASSNRVTNTEAFF
- | once | TRBJ1-1 | TRBV18 | TGTGCCAGCTCCCCGGCCTACCCCGGAAACACTGAAGCTTTCTTT | CASSPAYPGNTEAFF
- | - | TRBJ1-1 | TRBV4-1 | TGCGCCAGCAAGGGGCACACTGAAGCTTTCTTT | CASKGHTEAFF